This T cell receptor (beta chain) was identified during a study of CD8+CD57+ T cells in acquired aplastic anemia. Study-level background: Yields of DNA that came from sorted CD4+ and CD8+ cells averaged around 3 ug.

Investigators profiled TCR beta VDJ and CDR3 from genomic DNA template. TCRdb analysed the reads with MiXCR anew, one entry per CDR3 protein. The sample holds 160,000 or so distinct CDR3 sequences, 45% to 50% seen once. Trimming pared 4 bases from V and 5 bases from J, leaving 23 bases between. The CDR3 contains 16 residues. The germline V gene encodes CDR1 DFQATT and CDR2 SNEGSKA (reference sequence). Points from the study as a whole: Patients and controls shared some 30 CD8+ CDR3 sequences, highly expressed in patients.

Details on this clonotype: Its target is not known.

All sequencing subjects had displayed CD8+CD57+ cell expansion on flow cytometry. The study sampled blood from patients who had received no therapy. The TCR originated in a human donor with aplastic anemia. Input material: sorted CD4+, CD8+, or CD8+CD57+ T cells (not recorded which) from PBMCs. The rearrangement joins TRBV20-1 to TRBJ2-5, with D possibly matching TRBD2 (6 bases). Written as DNA, the CDR3 is TGCAGTGCTACAGCCTTAAGGAGGGCCTCTCCCGAGACCCAGTACTTC. This sequence encodes CSATALRRASPETQYF.